These 12 T cell receptor beta chains came from one sample sequenced in a study of T-cell memory formation after mild COVID-19. MiXCR, applied by TCRdb to the 5' RACE reads, yields one record per CDR3 protein. The sample records 150,000 to 200,000 distinct CDR3 sequences, about 20% being singletons. Sequencing was done on a sample of PBMCs or a T cell subset sorted from them (not recorded which). These receptors were obtained from an adult woman who had mild COVID-19 (a few samples of this study predate the infection). Cell type and time point are not known.

To note about this clonotype: The junction and the germline gene differ at one end; a read error may be behind it. The chain joins TRBV5-6 to TRBJ2-2; TRBD2 agrees at 8 bases. The CDR3 covers 15 residues. From germline, CDR1 is SGHDT and CDR2 YYEEEE. CDR3 protein: CASRLVGGDTGELFF. The CDR3 DNA reads as TGTGCCAGCAGATTGGTCGGGGGGGACACCGGGGAGCTGTTTTTT.

This clonotype was recorded a few times. This chain joins TRBV5-6 and TRBJ2-2; D is possibly TRBD1 (6 bases). The CDR3 sequence is 14 residues long. Trimming took off 4 bases at V and 4 bases at J, with 11 bases between the two ends. Per the germline V gene, CDR1 is SGHDT and CDR2 is YYEEEE. The CDR3 sequence: CASSPGQFTGELFF. CDR3 nucleotide sequence: TGTGCCAGCAGCCCGGGACAATTCACCGGGGAGCTGTTTTTT.

V and J are TRBV4-3 and TRBJ2-7, with D possibly being TRBD2 (5 bases). Germline CDR1 reads LGHNA; CDR2 reads YSLEER. Trimming took off 2 bases at V and 6 bases at J, with 26 bases between the two ends. The CDR3 loop spans 18 amino acids. CDR3 in DNA: TGCGCCAGCAGCCAATATAGCCCCCTTGGGTTTGGAGGAGGCGAGCAGTACTTC. As protein: CASSQYSPLGFGGGEQYF.

CDR3 DNA sequence: TGTGCCAGCAGCGTAAGTGGCAGTGGAAAGAACGAGCAGTACTTC. It specifies CASSVSGSGKNEQYF. V and J are TRBV9 and TRBJ2-7; D is unclear. This CDR3 comprises 15 residues. The germline V gene encodes CDR1 SGDLS and CDR2 YYNGEE. The V and J ends lost 1 base and 5 bases respectively, with 16 bases between them.

This chain uses TRBV6-5 with TRBJ2-5, with 8 positions matching TRBD2. This CDR3 has 15 amino acids. Germline CDR1 and CDR2: MNHEY and SVGAGI. J gave up 4 bases and V 5 bases, and 9 bases lay outside the gene matches. DNA for the CDR3: TGTGCCAGCAGTAAGGGGTCGGCGGGAGGAGAGACCCAGTACTTC. This encodes CASSKGSAGGETQYF.

The rearrangement joins TRBV4-3 to TRBJ2-1, with D possibly called TRBD1 or TRBD2 (5 bases each). The V and J ends lost 0 bases and 11 bases respectively, with 17 bases between them. The CDR3 extends over 15 amino acids. Per the germline V gene, CDR1 is LGHNA and CDR2 is YSLEER. CDR3 DNA: TGCGCCAGCAGCCAAGATAGGCAGGGAGTCTCCCAGCAGTTCTTC. This sequence encodes CASSQDRQGVSQQFF.

The gene calls are TRBV20-1 and TRBJ2-1, with TRBD1 matching over 10 bases. Germline V gene sequence: CDR1 DFQATT, CDR2 SNEGSKA (reference sequence). The CDR3 consists of 17 residues. Germline trimming cut 0 bases from V and 3 bases from J; bases unmatched to any gene: 8. CDR3 in DNA: TGCAGTGCTAGAGATTTCGAGGGACAGGGGATCTACAATGAGCAGTTCTTC. It specifies CSARDFEGQGIYNEQFF.

A few counts support this clonotype. The chain joins TRBV12-3 or TRBV12-4 to TRBJ1-6; TRBD1 might be the D (6 bases). The CDR3 runs to 14 residues. V lost 6 bases and J lost 5, with 11 bases in between. The DNA of the CDR3 is TGTGCCAGCAGAGGACAGATCCATAATTCACCCCTCCACTTT. It translates to CASRGQIHNSPLHF.

This clonotype was observed a handful of times. The gene calls are TRBV4-1 and TRBJ1-6, with unresolved D. This CDR3 comprises 14 residues. Germline V lookup: CDR1 MGHRA, CDR2 YSYEKL. Deletions cut 1 base from V and 8 bases from J, with 9 bases between. This CDR3 is CASSQVKRDSPLHF. CDR3 DNA sequence: TGCGCCAGCAGCCAAGTAAAACGGGATTCACCCCTCCACTTT.

The V call is TRBV5-6, the J call TRBJ2-2; maybe TRBD1 (6 bases). Per germline, CDR1 SGHDT and CDR2 YYEEEE. The CDR3 runs to 14 residues. Between the trimmed V and J ends, which lost 6 bases and 4 bases, there was a span of 13 bases. DNA for the CDR3: TGTGCCAGCACCCAGGGGCTGGTCACCGGGGAGCTGTTTTTT. Translation: CASTQGLVTGELFF.

In this sample, this clonotype turned up a few times. The chain employs TRBV3-1 and TRBJ1-2; D is possibly TRBD1 (5 bases). V lost 4 bases and J lost 5, with 20 bases in between. Germline CDR1 LGHDT, CDR2 YNNKEL (reference sequence). The CDR3 length is 16 residues. The CDR3 loop is CASSPGGSSRWYGYTF. In nucleotides, the CDR3 is TGTGCCAGCAGCCCCGGGGGATCCTCCCGATGGTATGGCTACACCTTC. Using reference TRBV3-1 and TRBJ1-2 for the parts outside the CDR3, the full variable domain is DTAVSQTPKYLVTQMGNDKSIKCEQNLGHDTMYWYKQDSKKFLKIMFSYNNKELIINETVPNRFSPKSPDKAHLNLHINSLELGDSAVYFCASSPGGSSRWYGYTFGSGTRLTVV.

The DNA of the CDR3 is TGTGCCAGCAGTTACTCGGTTGGACAGAACTACGAGCAGTACTTC. Its protein product is CASSYSVGQNYEQYF. The gene calls are TRBV6-5 and TRBJ2-7; D is perhaps TRBD1 (6 bases). This CDR3 comprises 15 residues. With 0 bases removed from V and 3 bases from J, the gap between germline ends came to 12 bases. Germline V gives CDR1 MNHEY, CDR2 SVGAGI.